Listed here are 11 T cell receptor beta chains from one sample, sequenced in a study of regulatory T cells in long-lasting Graves disease. Documented time point: newly diagnosed GD, antithyroid drugs for less than 3 months. TCR sequences were obtained from RNA taken from PBMCs. iRepertoire HTBI primers and Arm-PCR of CDR3 regions built TCR beta libraries. Via MiXCR, TCRdb re-called the multiplex PCR reads, giving one row per CDR3 protein. The table lists some 250,000 distinct CDR3 sequences, approximately 18% of them singletons. These data also formed part of another study, on T cells in Graves' hyperthyroidism and ophthalmopathy.

Sequencing was performed on peripheral blood mononuclear cells (PBMCs), taken at new diagnosis, from a patient treated with antithyroid drugs. These receptors were obtained from a woman in her twenties or thirties with Graves disease.

This clonotype was seen ten or more times. The J gene is TRBJ2-3, the V gene TRBV5-1; 8 bases match TRBD1. Germline V CDR1 and CDR2: SGHRS, YFSETQ. The CDR3 consists of 14 residues. Unmatched junction bases numbered 4, after V lost 2 bases and J lost 5 bases. The CDR3 sequence: CASSFGQGLDTQYF. CDR3 DNA: TGCGCCAGCAGCTTCGGACAGGGATTAGATACGCAGTATTTT.

There are many counts of this clonotype. The chain employs TRBV19 and TRBJ2-7; 10 bases align to TRBD2. With 9 bases clipped from V and 0 bases from J, the junction kept 11 bases outside the gene matches. CDR1 is LNHDA, CDR2 SQIVND, per germline (reference sequence). This CDR3 comprises 16 residues. CDR3 DNA: TGTGCCAGCAGACCCGCAGCGGGGGGGCCCTCCTACGAGCAGTACTTC. It codes for CASRPAAGGPSYEQYF.

Concerning this clonotype itself: A far more abundant clone sits one base away, making this likely a read error. CDR3 amino acids: CASSLLPGTGGSYTF. The CDR3 nucleotides read TGTGCCAGCAGTTTACTACCCGGGACCGGGGGTAGCTACACCTTC. This chain uses TRBV9 with TRBJ1-2, with a tentative D call TRBD1 (5 bases). V lost 5 bases and J lost 9, with 23 bases in between. The germline gives CDR1 SGDLS, CDR2 YYNGEE. The CDR3 sequence is 15 residues long.

The chain links TRBV2 to TRBJ2-1, with D maybe TRBD2 (5 bases). The CDR3 consists of 15 residues. CDR1 is SNHLY and CDR2 is FYNNEI in the germline V gene. Trimming pared 8 bases from V and 0 bases from J, leaving 14 bases between. CDR3 in DNA: TGTGCCAGCGCGCGCAGCGGAAGCTCCTACAATGAGCAGTTCTTC. It is translated as CASARSGSSYNEQFF.

V usage is TRBV6-2 or TRBV6-3 and J usage is TRBJ2-1; 7 bases match TRBD1. V was clipped by 2 bases and J by 1 base; unmatched bases: 5. This CDR3 has 16 amino acids. Germline loops: CDR1 MNHEY, CDR2 SVGEGT. Here the CDR3 reads CASSYDEGASYNEQFF. The CDR3 region has the DNA TGTGCCAGCAGTTACGACGAGGGGGCTTCCTACAATGAGCAGTTCTTC.

This clonotype has ten or more counts. V and J are TRBV20-1 and TRBJ1-3; the D is unclear. CDR3 length: 14 amino acids. CDR1 DFQATT and CDR2 SNEGSKA come from the germline V gene (reference sequence). Trimming removed 5 bases from V and 0 bases from J, with 11 bases in between. The CDR3 bases are TGCAGTGCTCGACTCCCCAGCTCTGGAAACACCATATATTTT. It translates to CSARLPSSGNTIYF.

This clonotype has ten or more counts. V gene TRBV12-3 or TRBV12-4 combines with J gene TRBJ1-5, with 7 bases aligning to TRBD1. The CDR3 has 15 residues. V lost 5 bases and J lost 0; bases outside the gene matches: 4. This CDR3 is CASSTTGNSNQPQHF. The CDR3, as DNA: TGTGCCAGCAGTACGACAGGGAATAGCAATCAGCCCCAGCATTTT.

This clonotype has more than one count but fewer than ten. CDR3 in DNA: TGTGCCAGCAGCCCTCCTCTACGACCGAGGGAGACCCAGTACTTC. Translated, it gives CASSPPLRPRETQYF. This chain links TRBV6-1 with TRBJ2-5; no firm D call. V was trimmed by 6 bases and J by 5 bases, leaving 19 bases between them. The V gene's germline CDR1 is MNHNS and CDR2 SASEGT. CDR3 length: 15 amino acids.

This clonotype was detected ten times or more. CDR3 sequence reads: CSASGTGARTNTGELFF. CDR3 nucleotide sequence: TGCAGTGCTAGTGGGACAGGGGCCCGAACGAACACCGGGGAGCTGTTTTTT. This rearrangement joins TRBV20-1 to TRBJ2-2; TRBD1 agrees at 10 bases. The germline CDR1 and CDR2 sequences are DFQATT and SNEGSKA (reference sequence). V lost 3 bases, J lost 0 bases, and 7 bases stayed unmatched. The CDR3 consists of 17 residues.

This clonotype was found many times. V usage is TRBV3-1 and J usage is TRBJ1-1; TRBD1 matches 9 bases. This CDR3 comprises 13 residues. Germline V lookup: CDR1 LGHDT, CDR2 YNNKEL (reference sequence). Trimming removed 10 bases from V and 3 bases from J; junction bases left unmatched: 6. Here the CDR3 reads CATTDRGDTEAFF. The DNA of the CDR3 is TGTGCCACCACCGACAGGGGGGACACTGAAGCTTTCTTT.

V and J are TRBV6-1 and TRBJ2-3; tentatively, D is TRBD1 or TRBD2 (6 bases each). V lost 7 bases and J lost 2, with 16 bases in between. Germline loops: CDR1 MNHNS, CDR2 SASEGT. CDR3 length equals 15 residues. The CDR3 DNA reads TGTGCCAGCACCTCCGAGGAGGGGGTCACAGATACGCAGTATTTT. Translated, it gives CASTSEEGVTDTQYF.